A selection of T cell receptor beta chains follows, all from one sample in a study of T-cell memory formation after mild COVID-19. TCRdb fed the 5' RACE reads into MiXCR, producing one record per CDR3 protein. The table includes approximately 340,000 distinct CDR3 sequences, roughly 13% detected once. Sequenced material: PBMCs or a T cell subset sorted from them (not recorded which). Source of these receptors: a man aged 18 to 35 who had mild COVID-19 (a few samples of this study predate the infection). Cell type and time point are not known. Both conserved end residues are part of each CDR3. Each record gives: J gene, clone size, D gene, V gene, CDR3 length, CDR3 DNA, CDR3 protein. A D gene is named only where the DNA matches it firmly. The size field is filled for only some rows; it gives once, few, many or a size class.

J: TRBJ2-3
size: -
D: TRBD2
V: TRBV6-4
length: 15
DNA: TGTGCCAGCAGTGTCCAGCGGGGGGGCACAGATACGCAGTATTTT
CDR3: CASSVQRGGTDTQYF

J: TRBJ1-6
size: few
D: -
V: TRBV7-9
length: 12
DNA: TGTGCCAGCGGGGCAGGGGCCGTTCCCCTCCACTTT
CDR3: CASGAGAVPLHF

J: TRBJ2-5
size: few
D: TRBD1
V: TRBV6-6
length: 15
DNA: TGTGCCAGTGGGTGGCAGGGACAGGGTGTAGAGACCCAGTACTTC
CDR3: CASGWQGQGVETQYF

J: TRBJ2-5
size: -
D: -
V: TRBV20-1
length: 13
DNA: TGCAGTGCTCCCGCGGTGGTCCAAGAGACCCAGTACTTC
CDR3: CSAPAVVQETQYF

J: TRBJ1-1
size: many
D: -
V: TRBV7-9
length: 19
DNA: TGTGCCAGCAGCTTAAGAGGGGGAGGGGCGACCGGGATGATGTCTGAAGCTTTCTTT
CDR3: CASSLRGGGATGMMSEAFF

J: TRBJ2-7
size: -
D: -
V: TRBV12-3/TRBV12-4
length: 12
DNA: TGTGCCAGCACTCTTGTGGGGAACGAGCAGTACTTC
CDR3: CASTLVGNEQYF

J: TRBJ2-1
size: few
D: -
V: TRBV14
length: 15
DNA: TGTGCCAGCAGCCAAGATGTGTCACAGCTTAATGAGCAGTTCTTC
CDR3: CASSQDVSQLNEQFF

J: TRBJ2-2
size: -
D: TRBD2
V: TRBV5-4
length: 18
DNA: TGTGCCAGCAGCTCCGGGACTAGCGGGGGGGCGCGGACCGGGGAGCTGTTTTTT
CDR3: CASSSGTSGGARTGELFF

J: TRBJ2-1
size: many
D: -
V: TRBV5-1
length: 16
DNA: TGCGCCAGCAGCTTGGGGCAGCGGCTCTCCTACAATGAGCAGTTCTTC
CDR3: CASSLGQRLSYNEQFF

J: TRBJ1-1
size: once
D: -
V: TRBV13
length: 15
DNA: TGTGCCAGCACCCCCGGGGTCGGGGGGAACACTGAAGCTTTCTTT
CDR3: CASTPGVGGNTEAFF

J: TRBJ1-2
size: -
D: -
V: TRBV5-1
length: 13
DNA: TGCGCCAGCAGCGCGGGACAAATCTATGGCTACACCTTC
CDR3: CASSAGQIYGYTF

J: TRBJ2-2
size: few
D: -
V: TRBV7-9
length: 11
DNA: TGTGCCAGCAGCTTGATAGAGGCGCTGTTTTTT
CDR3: CASSLIEALFF

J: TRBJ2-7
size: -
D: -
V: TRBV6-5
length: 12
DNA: TGTGCCAGCAGTTCCCGGTTCTACGAGCAGTACTTC
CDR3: CASSSRFYEQYF

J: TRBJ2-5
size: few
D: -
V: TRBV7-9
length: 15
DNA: TGTGCCAGCAGCTACACCGGGGGCCTCCGAGAGACCCAGTACTTC
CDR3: CASSYTGGLRETQYF

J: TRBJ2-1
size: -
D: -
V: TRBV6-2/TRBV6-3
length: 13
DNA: TGTGCCAGCAGTCCCTTCCCGAAGCGGGCATACTTCTTC
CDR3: CASSPFPKRAYFF

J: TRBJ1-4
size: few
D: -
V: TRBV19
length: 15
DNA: TGTGCCAGTAGTCCACTCGGGGGCGAGAATGAAAAACTGTTTTTT
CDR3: CASSPLGGENEKLFF

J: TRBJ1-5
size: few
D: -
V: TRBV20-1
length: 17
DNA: TGCAGTGCTAGTCTCACAGCGGGCCTTTACAGCAATCAGCCCCAGCATTTT
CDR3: CSASLTAGLYSNQPQHF

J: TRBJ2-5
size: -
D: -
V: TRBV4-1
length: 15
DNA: TGCGCCAGCAGCCAAGTAGGACAGGAGGGGGAGACCCAGTACTTC
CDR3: CASSQVGQEGETQYF

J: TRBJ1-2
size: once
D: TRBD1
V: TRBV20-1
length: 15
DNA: TGCAGTGCTAGAGATCTACAGGGGGCTAACTATGGCTACACCTTC
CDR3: CSARDLQGANYGYTF

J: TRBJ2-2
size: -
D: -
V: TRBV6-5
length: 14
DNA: TGTGCCAGCAGTGGCGGGGACTACACCGGGGAGCTGTTTTTT
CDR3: CASSGGDYTGELFF

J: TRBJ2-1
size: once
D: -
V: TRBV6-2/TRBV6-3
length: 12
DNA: TGTGCCAGCAGTACGAGCGGCGATGAGCAGTTCTTC
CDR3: CASSTSGDEQFF

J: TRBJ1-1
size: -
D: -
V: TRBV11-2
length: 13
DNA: TGTGCCAGCAGCTTTGGGGTCAGGACTGAAGCTTTCTTT
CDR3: CASSFGVRTEAFF

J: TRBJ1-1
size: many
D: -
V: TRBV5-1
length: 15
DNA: TGCGCCAGCAGCTTGCTGGAACAGGCGAACACTGAAGCTTTCTTT
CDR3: CASSLLEQANTEAFF

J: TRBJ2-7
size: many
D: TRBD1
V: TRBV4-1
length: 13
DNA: TGCGCCAGCAGCCAATTAGGGGGCTCAGGGCAGTACTTC
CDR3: CASSQLGGSGQYF

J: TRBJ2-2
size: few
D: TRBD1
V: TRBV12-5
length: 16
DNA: TGTGCTAGTGGTTTGGCAGGGGGCGGCTACACCGGGGAGCTGTTTTTT
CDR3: CASGLAGGGYTGELFF

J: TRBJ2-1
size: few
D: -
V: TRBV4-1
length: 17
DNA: TGCGCCAGCAGCCAAGATCGCGGGGTCCGCCCCTACAATGAGCAGTTCTTC
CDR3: CASSQDRGVRPYNEQFF

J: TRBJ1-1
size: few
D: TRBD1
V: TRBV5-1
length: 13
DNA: TGCGCCAGTGGACAGGGCTGGAGTACTGAAGCTTTCTTT
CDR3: CASGQGWSTEAFF

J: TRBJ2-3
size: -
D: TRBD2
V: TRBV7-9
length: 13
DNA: TGTGCCAGCAGGGCGGGGGGGCCGGATACGCAGTATTTT
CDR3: CASRAGGPDTQYF

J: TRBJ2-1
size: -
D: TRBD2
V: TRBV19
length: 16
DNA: TGTGCCAGTAGTGCGTCTGCTAGCGGGGGTTACAATGAGCAGTTCTTC
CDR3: CASSASASGGYNEQFF

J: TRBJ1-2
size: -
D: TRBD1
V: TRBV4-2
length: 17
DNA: TGTGCCAGCAGCCAAGACTCTGGACAGGCAACTCTCTATGGCTACACCTTC
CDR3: CASSQDSGQATLYGYTF

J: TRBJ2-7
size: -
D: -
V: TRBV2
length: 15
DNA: TGTGCCAGCAGCGTAATAGTGGGATTCTCCTACGAGCAGTACTTC
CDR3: CASSVIVGFSYEQYF

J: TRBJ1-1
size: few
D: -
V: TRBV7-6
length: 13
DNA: TGTGCCAGCAGCTTATCGACACCATATGAAGCTTTCTTT
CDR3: CASSLSTPYEAFF

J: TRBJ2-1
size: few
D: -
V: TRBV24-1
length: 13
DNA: TGTGCCACCAGTGATCGGAAGGGAAATGAGCAGTTCTTC
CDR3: CATSDRKGNEQFF

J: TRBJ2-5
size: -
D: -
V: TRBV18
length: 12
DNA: TGTGCCAGCTCACCGGTAGCGGAGACCCAGTACTTC
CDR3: CASSPVAETQYF

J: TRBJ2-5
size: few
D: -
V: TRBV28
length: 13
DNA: TGTGCCGGGTCGAGGCAGGGCTCTGAGACCCAGTACTTC
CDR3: CAGSRQGSETQYF

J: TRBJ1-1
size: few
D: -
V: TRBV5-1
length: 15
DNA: TGCGCCAGCAGCCGTACGGTGCAGGGGAACACTGAAGCTTTCTTT
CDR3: CASSRTVQGNTEAFF

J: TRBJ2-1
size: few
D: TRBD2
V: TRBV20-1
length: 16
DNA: TGCAGTGCTAGTGCGACTAGCGGGGGTATCTACAATGAGCAGTTCTTC
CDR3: CSASATSGGIYNEQFF

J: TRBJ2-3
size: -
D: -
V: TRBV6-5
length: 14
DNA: TGTGCCAGCAGCCACAGGGTTGTAACAGATACGCAGTATTTT
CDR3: CASSHRVVTDTQYF

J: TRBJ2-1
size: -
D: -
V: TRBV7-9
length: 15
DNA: TGTGCCAGCAGCCCCACGGGACTCCTCTACAATGAGCAGTTCTTC
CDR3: CASSPTGLLYNEQFF

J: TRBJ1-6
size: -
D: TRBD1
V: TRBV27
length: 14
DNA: TGTGCCAGCAGTTACAGGGGGCGCAATTCACCCCTCCACTTT
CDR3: CASSYRGRNSPLHF

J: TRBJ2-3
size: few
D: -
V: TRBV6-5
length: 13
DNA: TGTGCCAGCGGGGGCTCTAGCACAGATACGCAGTATTTT
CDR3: CASGGSSTDTQYF

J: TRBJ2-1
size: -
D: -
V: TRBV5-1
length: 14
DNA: TGCGCCAGCAGCTTGGGGTCGCGAGACAATGAGCAGTTCTTC
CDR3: CASSLGSRDNEQFF

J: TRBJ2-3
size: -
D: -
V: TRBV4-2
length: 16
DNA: TGTGCCAGCAGCCAAGAATTCAGCGGGAGCACAGATACGCAGTATTTT
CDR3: CASSQEFSGSTDTQYF

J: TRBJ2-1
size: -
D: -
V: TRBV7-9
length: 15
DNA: TGTGCCAGCAGCCCACGGCAGGGGGGAGTGGGTGAGCAGTTCTTC
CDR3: CASSPRQGGVGEQFF

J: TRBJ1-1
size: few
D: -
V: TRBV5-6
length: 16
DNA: TGTGCCAGCAGCTTGGAAAGGGTCTTACGGGCCGAAGAAGCTTTCTTT
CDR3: CASSLERVLRAEEAFF

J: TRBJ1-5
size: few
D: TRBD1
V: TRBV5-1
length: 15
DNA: TGCGCCAGCAGCTTTGAAGGGGGCGGTAATCAGCCCCAGCATTTT
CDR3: CASSFEGGGNQPQHF

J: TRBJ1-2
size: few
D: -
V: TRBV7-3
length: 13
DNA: TGTGCCAGCAGCTTAGCGGCAGGCTATGGCTACACCTTC
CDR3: CASSLAAGYGYTF

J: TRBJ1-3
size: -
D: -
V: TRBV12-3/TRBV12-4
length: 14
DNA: TGTGCCAGCAGTCCGTTGGGGTCCCGAAACACCATATATTTT
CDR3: CASSPLGSRNTIYF

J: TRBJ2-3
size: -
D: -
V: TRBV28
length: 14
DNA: TGTGCCAGCAGTATACAGGGCAGGGCAGATACGCAGTATTTT
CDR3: CASSIQGRADTQYF

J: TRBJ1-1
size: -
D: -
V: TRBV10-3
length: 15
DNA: TGTGCCATCAGTGAGTTTTTGACAGTGAACACTGAAGCTTTCTTT
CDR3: CAISEFLTVNTEAFF

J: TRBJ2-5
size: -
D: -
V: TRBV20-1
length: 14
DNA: TGCAGTGCTAGGCCCTCTCCGACCCAAGAGACCCAGTACTTC
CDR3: CSARPSPTQETQYF

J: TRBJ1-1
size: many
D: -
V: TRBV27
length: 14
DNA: TGTGCCAGCAGCCGCGCCGAGGGGAACACTGAAGCTTTCTTT
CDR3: CASSRAEGNTEAFF

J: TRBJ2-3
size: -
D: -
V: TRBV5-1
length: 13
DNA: TGCGCCAGCAGCTGGACATCTTGGGATACGCAGTATTTT
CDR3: CASSWTSWDTQYF

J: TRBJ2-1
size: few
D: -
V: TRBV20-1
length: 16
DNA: TGCAGTGCTAGAGGGGGGATCACGAGCTCCTACAATGAGCAGTTCTTC
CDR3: CSARGGITSSYNEQFF

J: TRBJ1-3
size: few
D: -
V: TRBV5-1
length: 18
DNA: TGCGCCAGCAGCTTGCTCCCAGGGATGCCCTACTCTGGAAACACCATATATTTT
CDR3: CASSLLPGMPYSGNTIYF